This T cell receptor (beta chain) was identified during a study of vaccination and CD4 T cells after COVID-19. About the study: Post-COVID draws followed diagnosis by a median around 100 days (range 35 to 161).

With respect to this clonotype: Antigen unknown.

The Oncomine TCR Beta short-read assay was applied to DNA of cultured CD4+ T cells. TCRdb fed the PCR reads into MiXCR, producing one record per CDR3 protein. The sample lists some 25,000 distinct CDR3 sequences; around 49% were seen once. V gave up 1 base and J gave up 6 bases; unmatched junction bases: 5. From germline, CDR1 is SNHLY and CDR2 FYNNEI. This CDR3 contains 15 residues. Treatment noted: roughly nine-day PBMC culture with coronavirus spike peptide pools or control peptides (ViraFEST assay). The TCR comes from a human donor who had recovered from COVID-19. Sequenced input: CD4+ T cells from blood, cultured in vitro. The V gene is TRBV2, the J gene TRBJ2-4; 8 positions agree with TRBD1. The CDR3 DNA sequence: TGTGCCAGCAGTGAAGTGCAGGGGGCGCGAAACATTCAGTACTTC. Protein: CASSEVQGARNIQYF.